Presented here are 22 T cell receptor beta chains from one specimen sequenced in a study of beta chain features in type 1 diabetes. Study-level findings and limits: Moderately but significantly shorter TCRB CDR3s were found in Type 1 diabetes patients in all four CD4+ subsets.

Antigen specificity for these receptors is unknown. The whole isolated RNA underwent reverse transcription, so sequencing captured expressed TCRB transcripts. The method was immunoSEQ multiplex PCR; TCRdb's version includes in-frame clones alone and lacks a portion of them. This table has about 150,000 clones, approximately 10% appearing once. The sample comprised central memory CD4+ T cells from blood. The origin of the receptors is a woman in her 30s with type 1 diabetes.

Only a few counts were recorded for this clone. V usage is TRBV6-5 and J usage is TRBJ1-2; perhaps TRBD1 as D (5 bases). V was clipped by 3 bases and J by 8 bases, with 13 bases between them. This CDR3 spans 13 amino acids. The germline gives CDR1 MNHEY, CDR2 SVGAGI. The CDR3 DNA reads TGTGCCAGCAGTTATACAGGAGCCCGAGGCTACACCTTC. Translation: CASSYTGARGYTF.

V is TRBV5-1 and J is TRBJ2-1; 12 positions agree with TRBD2. Losses at the gene ends were 1 base for V and 10 bases for J; bases not matched to a gene: 6. The CDR3 spans 15 residues. The germline gives CDR1 SGHRS, CDR2 YFSETQ. The CDR3 protein is CASSLTSGRIGEQFF. The CDR3 DNA follows: TGCGCCAGCAGCTTGACTAGCGGGAGGATCGGAGAGCAGTTCTTC.

Only a few counts were recorded for this clone. The J gene is TRBJ2-1, the V gene TRBV7-9, with D possibly TRBD2 on 6 matching bases. CDR3 size: 15 residues. Germline CDR1 reads SEHNR; CDR2 reads FQNEAQ (reference sequence). The V end was cut by 1 base, the J end by 3 bases, with 10 bases between. The CDR3 DNA sequence: TGTGCCAGCAGCTTAGGCCGGGACTTCTACAATGAGCAGTTCTTC. This encodes CASSLGRDFYNEQFF. Full variable domain (missing parts from reference TRBV7-9 and TRBJ2-1): DTGVSQNPRHKITKRGQNVTFRCDPISEHNRLYWYRQTLGQGPEFLTYFQNEAQLEKSRLLSDRFSAERPKGSFSTLEIQRTEQGDSAMYLCASSLGRDFYNEQFFGPGTRLTVL.

This clone was detected only a few times. The rearrangement joins TRBV6-5 to TRBJ2-7; 9 bases align to TRBD1. Trimming removed 6 bases from V and 1 base from J; junction bases left unmatched: 7. The CDR3 totals 15 residues. Germline CDR1 reads MNHEY; CDR2 reads SVGAGI. Here the CDR3 reads CASRGTGRISYEQYF. The CDR3 DNA follows: TGTGCCAGCAGAGGGACAGGGAGGATTTCCTACGAGCAGTACTTC.

The chain recombines TRBV10-3 with TRBJ2-3; 10 bases agree with TRBD1. The ends lost 4 bases at V and 2 bases at J; junction bases unmatched: 12. Germline lookup yields CDR1 ENHRY and CDR2 SYGVKD. The CDR3 contains 18 residues. CDR3 in DNA: TGTGCCATCAGTGGGCCCGAGGACAGGGGGTACTCCACAGATACGCAGTATTTT. As protein: CAISGPEDRGYSTDTQYF.

The table lists this clone with a few counts. This chain links TRBV29-1 with TRBJ2-3; D might be TRBD1 (5 bases). There are 13 residues in the CDR3. Germline CDR1 reads SQVTM; CDR2 reads ANQGSEA. V gave up 2 bases and J gave up 8 bases, with 14 bases separating them. CDR3 residues: CSVERNPQGTQYF. The CDR3 DNA reads as TGCAGCGTTGAAAGGAACCCCCAGGGTACGCAGTATTTT.

This clone turned up a few times. Other DNA sequences in the sample encode the same CDR3. The chain uses TRBV5-1 and TRBJ2-7, with 8 bases aligning to TRBD2. With 2 bases clipped from V and 3 bases from J, the junction kept 7 bases outside the gene matches. The CDR3 consists of 15 residues. Germline CDR1 and CDR2: SGHRS and YFSETQ. DNA of the CDR3: TGCGCCAGCAGCTTAGATACTAGCGGAGTCTACGAGCAGTACTTC. This translates into CASSLDTSGVYEQYF.

The chain couples TRBV4-1 to TRBJ2-1; 10 bases map to TRBD2. The CDR3 length is 15 residues. The V segment lost 1 base and the J segment 9 bases; nucleotides outside the gene matches: 6. In germline, CDR1 is MGHRA, CDR2 YSYEKL. The CDR3 region is CASSQVPGLALEQFF. CDR3 coding DNA: TGCGCCAGCAGCCAAGTCCCGGGACTAGCGCTTGAGCAGTTCTTC.

This clone was seen only a few times. This sequence joins TRBV2 and TRBJ2-2; no firm D call. The CDR3 loop spans 16 amino acids. Trimming took 7 bases from V and 1 from J, leaving 16 bases between them. Germline V gives CDR1 SNHLY, CDR2 FYNNEI. CDR3 nucleotides: TGTGCCAGCACCCTGAGAACAGTAGTGAACACCGGGGAGCTGTTTTTT. This sequence encodes CASTLRTVVNTGELFF.

This clone was detected only a few times. The chain couples TRBV7-3 to TRBJ1-1; D is ambiguous. Germline loops: CDR1 SGHTA, CDR2 FQGTGA. Deletions cut 2 bases from V and 1 base from J, with 8 bases between. The CDR3 contains 14 residues. The CDR3 coding sequence is TGTGCCAGCAGCTTAGGAGGCGGGAACACTGAAGCTTTCTTT. This encodes CASSLGGGNTEAFF.

This clone turned up a few times. V and J are TRBV19 and TRBJ1-1; 10 nucleotides line up with TRBD1. Per the germline V gene, CDR1 is LNHDA and CDR2 is SQIVND (reference sequence). This CDR3 spans 14 amino acids. The J segment lost 1 base and the V segment lost 4 bases, leaving 0 bases of the junction unmatched. CDR3 loop: CASSRDRGNTEAFF. In DNA form, the CDR3 reads TGTGCCAGTAGTAGGGACAGGGGGAACACTGAAGCTTTCTTT.

This clone has only one observation. The V gene is TRBV6-5, the J gene TRBJ2-7; 8 nucleotides align to TRBD1. The V gene end was trimmed by 0 bases and the J gene end by 3 bases; junction bases not matched to a gene: 7. The CDR3 is made up of 16 amino acids. Germline CDR1 MNHEY, CDR2 SVGAGI. The CDR3 nucleotides read TGTGCCAGCAGTTACTCTCTAATCGGGACAGGCTACGAGCAGTACTTC. It translates to CASSYSLIGTGYEQYF.

The chain has TRBV5-1 and TRBJ2-2; the D is unclear. V dropped 0 bases and J dropped 6 bases, with 12 bases sitting between them. Germline V gene sequence: CDR1 SGHRS, CDR2 YFSETQ. The CDR3 consists of 15 residues. CDR3 coding DNA: TGCGCCAGCAGCTTGGTCGTTAATAGCCCCGGGGAGCTGTTTTTT. Translating gives CASSLVVNSPGELFF.

This clone has more than one count but fewer than ten. J is TRBJ1-2 and V is TRBV6-1, with TRBD1 matching over 11 bases. The CDR3 covers 15 residues. Germline lookup yields CDR1 MNHNS and CDR2 SASEGT. V lost 3 bases to trimming and J lost 7 bases; unmatched junction nucleotides: 7. The CDR3 sequence is CASSDTDRGLGGYTF. In nucleotides, the CDR3 is TGTGCCAGCAGTGACACGGACAGGGGGCTTGGTGGCTACACCTTC.

V and J are TRBV7-9 and TRBJ2-1; 8 nucleotides match TRBD2. CDR3 length: 14 amino acids. V dropped 3 bases and J dropped 8; count of bases not matched to a gene: 6. CDR1 SEHNR and CDR2 FQNEAQ come from the germline V gene (reference sequence). The CDR3 sequence is CASSLGLGGDEQFF. The CDR3, as DNA: TGTGCCAGCAGCTTGGGACTAGGTGGGGATGAGCAGTTCTTC. The full variable domain, completed using reference TRBV7-9 and TRBJ2-1, is DTGVSQNPRHKITKRGQNVTFRCDPISEHNRLYWYRQTLGQGPEFLTYFQNEAQLEKSRLLSDRFSAERPKGSFSTLEIQRTEQGDSAMYLCASSLGLGGDEQFFGPGTRLTVL.

This clone has only a few counts. The chain is built from TRBV5-1 and TRBJ2-7; possibly TRBD2 for D (5 bases). Germline V CDR1 and CDR2: SGHRS, YFSETQ. V was cut by 0 bases and J by 2 bases, with 6 bases left in between. This CDR3 spans 13 amino acids. CDR3: CASSLGRAYEQYF. The CDR3 DNA reads as TGCGCCAGCAGCTTGGGGCGGGCCTACGAGCAGTACTTC.

This chain joins TRBV2 and TRBJ1-2, with D uncertain. V was pared by 6 bases and J by 8 bases, with 16 bases between. CDR3 length equals 13 residues. Germline values: CDR1 SNHLY, CDR2 FYNNEI. In DNA, the CDR3 is TGTGCCAGCAGGAAATCACAGCTCCAAGGCTACACCTTC. Amino acids: CASRKSQLQGYTF.

This sequence joins TRBV10-2 and TRBJ2-1; 8 nucleotides align to TRBD2. The CDR3 length is 15 residues. Germline CDR1 and CDR2: WSHSY and SAAADI. With 2 bases clipped from V and 6 bases from J, the junction kept 6 bases outside the gene matches. CDR3 residues: CASSERREESNEQFF. CDR3 sequence (DNA): TGCGCCAGCAGTGAGCGGCGGGAGGAGTCCAATGAGCAGTTCTTC.

The rearrangement joins TRBV5-4 to TRBJ2-1, with 8 nucleotides matching TRBD2. After removal of 0 bases from V and 14 bases from J, the junction contained 7 bases not matched to a gene. Germline V gene sequence: CDR1 SGHNT, CDR2 YYREEE (reference sequence). The CDR3 sequence is 13 residues long. CDR3 in DNA: TGTGCCAGCAGCTTGGCCGGGGGGGGTCGGGAGTTCTTC. Residues: CASSLAGGGREFF.

Remarks on this clone: At one boundary the junction diverges from the germline segment, which might be a read error. This sequence joins TRBV4-1 and TRBJ2-1; 11 bases align to TRBD2. Germline loops: CDR1 MGHRA, CDR2 YSYEKL. This CDR3 has 16 residues. CDR3 loop: CASSQDWTSGYNEQFF. For the CDR3, the DNA is TGTGCCAGCAGCCAAGATTGGACTAGCGGGTACAATGAGCAGTTCTTC.

There are a few counts of this clone. J is TRBJ2-7 and V is TRBV7-9; no firm D call. With 2 bases removed from V and 3 bases from J, the gap between germline ends came to 11 bases. The CDR3 sequence is 14 residues long. The V gene's germline CDR1 is SEHNR and CDR2 FQNEAQ (reference sequence). CDR3 DNA: TGTGCCAGCAGCTTATCCCGGGTTGGCTACGAGCAGTACTTC. Translated, it gives CASSLSRVGYEQYF. The variable domain in full, with the rest retrieved from reference TRBV7-9 and TRBJ2-7, is DTGVSQNPRHKITKRGQNVTFRCDPISEHNRLYWYRQTLGQGPEFLTYFQNEAQLEKSRLLSDRFSAERPKGSFSTLEIQRTEQGDSAMYLCASSLSRVGYEQYFGPGTRLTVT.

In this sample, this clone turned up many times. The chain joins TRBV4-2 to TRBJ1-2; a possible D gene is TRBD1 (6 bases). The CDR3 totals 15 residues. CDR1 is LGHNA, CDR2 YNFKEQ, per germline. Trimming cost V 1 base and J 4 bases, with 13 bases left between them. The CDR3 DNA sequence: TGTGCCAGCAGCCAAGGAGTCAGGGGCTTCTATGGCTACACCTTC. It yields the protein CASSQGVRGFYGYTF.